Below, 25 T cell receptor beta chains from the same sample are listed, as sequenced in a study of T cells in Graves' hyperthyroidism and ophthalmopathy. Amplification targeted TCR beta CDR3 regions from RNA transcripts. RT-PCR in the first round (using the HTBI primer set) targeted the TCR CDR3. MiXCR, applied by TCRdb to the multiplex PCR reads, yields one record per CDR3 protein. The profile shows tens of thousands of distinct CDR3 sequences, 45% to 65% of them singletons. The sample taken for sequencing was peripheral blood or thyroid tissue (not recorded which). The receptors derive from a man between 18 and 29 years old with Graves' hyperthyroidism.

The chain couples TRBV20-1 to TRBJ2-5, with D possibly matching TRBD1 (6 bases). The end of the DNA fits TRBJ2-7 better, so the J call may be wrong. CDR3 length: 13 amino acids. Germline CDR1 is DFQATT and CDR2 is SNEGSKA (reference sequence). The CDR3 coding sequence is TGCAGTGCTACAGGGGCCGACCTCTACGAGCAGTACTTC. Protein sequence: CSATGADLYEQYF.

This clonotype was found many times. This sequence joins TRBV12-3 or TRBV12-4 and TRBJ1-3, with TRBD1 matching 8 bases. The CDR3 consists of 18 residues. J lost 2 bases, V lost 5 bases, and 14 bases had no gene match. The CDR3 nucleotides are TGTGCCAGCAGTCCGGGCCGACGACAGGGGTTAACTGGAAACACCATATATTTT. It is translated as CASSPGRRQGLTGNTIYF.

By share, this clonotype ranks as medium-sized. The rearrangement joins TRBV20-1 to TRBJ2-7; 9 nucleotides align to TRBD1. The CDR3 totals 14 residues. The V and J ends lost 3 bases and 2 bases, in that order; junction bases with no gene match: 5. Looked up from germline, CDR1 is DFQATT and CDR2 is SNEGSKA (reference sequence). CDR3 bases: TGCAGTGCTAGTCGGACAGGGGTGACCTACGAGCAGTACTTC. Its translation: CSASRTGVTYEQYF.

As DNA, the CDR3 is TGTGCCAGCAGTTACTATCCGGGACAGACCTACGAGCAGTACTTC. Amino acid sequence: CASSYYPGQTYEQYF. The chain uses TRBV6-5 and TRBJ2-7; 7 bases are shared with TRBD1. V trimming: 1 base; J trimming: 2 bases; junction bases outside the gene matches: 5. Germline loops: CDR1 MNHEY, CDR2 SVGAGI. CDR3 size: 15 residues.

The chain links TRBV2 to TRBJ1-5; TRBD1 matches at 9 bases. This CDR3 contains 16 residues. CDR1 is SNHLY, CDR2 FYNNEI, per germline. The V and J ends lost 8 bases and 2 bases, in that order; junction bases with no gene match: 10. The CDR3 nucleotides are TGTGCCAGCCGGAGAATACGGGACAGGGGCAATCAGCCCCAGCATTTT. Translating gives CASRRIRDRGNQPQHF.

The gene calls are TRBV7-2 and TRBJ2-5; 11 positions match TRBD1. V lost 5 bases, J lost 2 bases, and 4 bases stayed unmatched. Germline-derived CDR1 and CDR2 are SGHTA and FQGNSA. The CDR3 is made up of 15 amino acids. The CDR3 reads CASSKGTGGQETQYF. The CDR3 DNA reads as TGTGCCAGCAGCAAAGGGACAGGGGGACAAGAGACCCAGTACTTC.

The chain uses TRBV11-2 and TRBJ1-2; D gene ambiguous. The germline V and J ends were trimmed by 1 base and 7 bases, with 7 bases remaining between them. Germline CDR1 is SGHAT and CDR2 is FQNNGV. The CDR3 totals 12 residues. The CDR3 DNA follows: TGTGCCAGCAGCTTAGGTCTGATTGGCTACACCTTC. Translating it yields CASSLGLIGYTF.

The rearrangement joins TRBV7-2 to TRBJ1-2, with D unclear. V was shortened by 1 base and J by 0 bases, with 9 bases between the two germline ends. The CDR3 sequence is 15 residues long. Germline values: CDR1 SGHTA, CDR2 FQGNSA. The CDR3, as DNA: TGTGCCAGCAGCTTAGTGCGGGAGGCTAACTATGGCTACACCTTC. The encoded protein is CASSLVREANYGYTF.

The chain combines TRBV19 with TRBJ1-5, with TRBD1 as a possible D gene (5 bases). V lost 7 bases and J 9 bases, leaving 19 bases between the germline ends. CDR3 size: 14 residues. CDR1 is LNHDA, CDR2 SQIVND, per germline (reference sequence). In DNA, the CDR3 is TGTGCCAGTATAGGTACCGGGGGGAGGCGGCCCCAGCATTTT. Protein sequence: CASIGTGGRRPQHF.

As to this clonotype: One end of the junction fails to match germline, which may point to a read error. The V call is TRBV25-1, the J call TRBJ1-6; perhaps TRBD1 as D (6 bases). The CDR3 is 15 residues long. CDR1 MGHDK and CDR2 SYGVNS come from the germline V gene. The CDR3 DNA sequence: TGCGCCAGCAGCTTGGCTGGGACACCAAATTCACCCCTCCACTTT. Amino acid sequence: CASSLAGTPNSPLHF. Supplemented by reference TRBV25-1 and TRBJ1-6, the full variable domain reads EADIYQTPRYLVIGTGKKITLECSQTMGHDKMYWYQQDPGMELHLIHYSYGVNSTEKGDLSSESTVSRIRTEHFPLTLESARPSHTSQYLCASSLAGTPNSPLHFGNGTRLTVT.

The J gene is TRBJ1-2, the V gene TRBV2; a possible D gene is TRBD1 (5 bases). Germline V gene data show CDR1 as SNHLY and CDR2 as FYNNEI. V was trimmed by 3 bases and J by 3 bases, leaving 11 bases between them. This CDR3 is 14 amino acids long. The CDR3 sequence is CASSDQGGDYGYTF. CDR3 bases: TGTGCCAGCAGTGACCAGGGTGGTGACTATGGCTACACCTTC.

This clonotype occurred a few times. The chain joins TRBV7-4 to TRBJ2-2; 10 bases map to TRBD2. The length of the CDR3 is 15 residues. J lost 1 base, V lost 4 bases, and 0 bases had no gene match. Germline CDR1 SGHVT, CDR2 SQSDAQ. CDR3 region: CASSSSGGNTGELFF. The CDR3 region has the DNA TGTGCCAGCAGCTCTAGCGGGGGGAACACCGGGGAGCTGTTTTTT. The whole variable domain, filled in from reference TRBV7-4 and TRBJ2-2, reads GAGVSQSPRYKVAKRGRDVALRCDSISGHVTLYWYRQTLGQGSEVLTYSQSDAQRDKSGRPSGRFSAERPERSVSTLKIQRTEQGDSAVYLCASSSSGGNTGELFFGEGSRLTVL.

This sequence joins TRBV9 and TRBJ2-2, with D tentatively TRBD2 (5 bases). Germline CDR1 is SGDLS and CDR2 is YYNGEE. The CDR3 spans 16 residues. The V gene lost 0 bases and the J gene lost 7 bases, with 16 bases spanning the gap. CDR3 nucleotide sequence: TGTGCCAGCAGCGTAGCTCGAGGTTGGACTGGCGGGGAGCTGTTTTTT. Its translation: CASSVARGWTGGELFF.

The chain employs TRBV2 and TRBJ1-5, with D possibly matching TRBD1 (5 bases). Trimming removed 4 bases from V and 6 bases from J, with 10 bases in between. The CDR3 spans 13 residues. CDR1 is SNHLY, CDR2 FYNNEI, per germline. CDR3 sequence reads: CASSVQGSQPQHF. As DNA, the CDR3 is TGTGCCAGCAGTGTCCAGGGAAGTCAGCCCCAGCATTTT.

The CDR3 loop is CSVRPGTSSETQYF. The CDR3 DNA sequence: TGCAGCGTGAGGCCCGGGACTAGCAGCGAGACCCAGTACTTC. The chain combines TRBV29-1 with TRBJ2-5; 9 nucleotides align to TRBD2. With 6 bases clipped from V and 5 bases from J, the junction kept 10 bases outside the gene matches. Germline CDR1 SQVTM, CDR2 ANQGSEA. The length of the CDR3 is 14 residues.

This clonotype has a count of ten or more. The chain combines TRBV6-5 with TRBJ1-4, with D possibly being TRBD1 (5 bases). The V end was cut by 5 bases, the J end by 0 bases, with 10 bases between. The germline gives CDR1 MNHEY, CDR2 SVGAGI. The CDR3 is 15 residues long. The CDR3 nucleotides are TGTGCCAGCAGTACGTGGGGGGCAACTAATGAAAAACTGTTTTTT. Translating gives CASSTWGATNEKLFF.

As to this clonotype: A much larger clone lies one base from this, so it may be a read error. The J gene is TRBJ1-1, the V gene TRBV10-3; tentative D call: TRBD1 (5 bases). The V gene's germline CDR1 is ENHRY and CDR2 SYGVKD. V lost 5 bases to trimming and J lost 1 base, with 11 bases between them. The CDR3 extends over 14 amino acids. The CDR3 region is CAISTTVANTEAFF. The CDR3 DNA reads TGTGCCATCAGTACGACAGTAGCGAACACTGAAGCTTTCTTT.

The chain joins TRBV7-2 to TRBJ2-7; a possible D gene is TRBD2 (5 bases). The germline V gene has CDR1 SGHTA and CDR2 FQGNSA. The CDR3 length is 13 residues. Trimming left V 3 bases short and J 6 bases short, with 12 bases between. DNA of the CDR3: TGTGCCAGCAGCTTGGACTCAGGCTCCGAGCAGTACTTC. It yields the protein CASSLDSGSEQYF.

V usage is TRBV15 and J usage is TRBJ2-7; D call uncertain. V lost 3 bases and J 3 bases, leaving 12 bases between the germline ends. The CDR3 length is 14 residues. CDR1 LNHNV and CDR2 YYDKDF come from the germline V gene (reference sequence). CDR3 bases: TGTGCCACCAGCAGTCAGACGTCCCGCTACGAGCAGTACTTC. Translating it yields CATSSQTSRYEQYF.

This clonotype was observed a handful of times. The V and J genes are TRBV7-2 and TRBJ2-7, with 10 nucleotides matching TRBD2. The V gene's germline CDR1 is SGHTA and CDR2 FQGNSA. CDR3 length equals 14 residues. Trimming cost V 5 bases and J 3 bases; bases outside gene matches: 4. In nucleotides, the CDR3 is TGTGCCAGCAGCCGGACTAGCGGCGTCTACGAGCAGTACTTC. It translates to CASSRTSGVYEQYF.

The chain combines TRBV7-8 with TRBJ2-7; 9 nucleotides match TRBD2. The CDR3 runs 14 residues. From germline, CDR1 is SGHVS and CDR2 FQNEAQ. Trimming removed 5 bases from V and 2 bases from J; junction bases left unmatched: 4. The DNA of the CDR3 is TGTGCCAGCAGCCCGACTAGCGGACCCTACGAGCAGTACTTC. This translates into CASSPTSGPYEQYF.

On this clonotype itself: An end of the junction differs from the germline gene, which may be a read error. V is TRBV7-7 and J is TRBJ2-5; a possible D gene is TRBD2 (6 bases). There are 13 residues in the CDR3. The germline gives CDR1 SSHAT, CDR2 FNYEAQ (reference sequence). CDR3 bases: TGTGCTAGCAGCCGGGGGAAGGCAGAGACCCAGTACTTC. This codes for CASSRGKAETQYF.

There are many counts of this clonotype. The chain has TRBV15 and TRBJ2-7; D gene unclear. Trimming took off 2 bases at V and 1 base at J, with 6 bases between the two ends. This CDR3 comprises 13 residues. Per the germline V gene, CDR1 is LNHNV and CDR2 is YYDKDF (reference sequence). CDR3 sequence: CATSRQASYEQYF. In DNA, the CDR3 is TGTGCCACCAGCAGACAGGCTTCCTACGAGCAGTACTTC.

V is TRBV29-1 and J is TRBJ2-7, with D perhaps matching TRBD1 (5 bases). CDR1 is SQVTM and CDR2 is ANQGSEA in the germline V gene. The CDR3 covers 12 residues. V dropped 4 bases and J dropped 4 bases, with 11 bases sitting between them. CDR3 DNA sequence: TGCAGCGTTGCCCAGGGAAGGTACGAGCAGTACTTC. It codes for CSVAQGRYEQYF.

This clonotype was observed many times. A much larger clone lies a single base off, so this may be a read error. The J gene is TRBJ1-2, the V gene TRBV5-6; TRBD1 might be the D (6 bases). Trimming took 4 bases from V and 8 from J, leaving 15 bases between them. This CDR3 has 13 residues. The germline gives CDR1 SGHDT, CDR2 YYEEEE. The CDR3 region has the DNA TGTGCCAGCAGCATGCCCAGGGGTTACGGCTACACCTTC. This codes for CASSMPRGYGYTF.